This T cell receptor beta chain was observed in a study of blood T cell repertoires in COVID-19. On the study more broadly: Collection of acute and convalescent COVID-19 samples took place in the United States, Italy and Spain. From T cells, B-cell-depleted T cells, or PBMCs came the material, which was cDNA or gDNA.

Profiling relied on immunoSEQ multiplex PCR, and the TCRdb table lists in-frame clones only, not all of them. The sample records around 88,000 clones, over 70% being singletons. Germline assignment: CDR1 MGHRA and CDR2 YSYEKL. The CDR3 is 19 amino acids. V shed 2 bases, J shed 5 bases, and the junction held 17 bases outside the gene matches. The sequenced material came from peripheral blood. The source of this sequence is a man in his sixties with acute or convalescent COVID-19. V usage is TRBV4-1 and J usage is TRBJ2-7; TRBD2 matches 11 bases. CDR3 DNA sequence: TGCGCCAGCAGCCAAATAACTAGCGGGGGAAAATTCGTTTCTCACGAGCAGTACTTC. It yields the protein CASSQITSGGKFVSHEQYF.